The 32 T cell receptor beta chains below come from one sample, sequenced in a study of CD8+CD57+ T cells in acquired aplastic anemia. For CDR3 and TCR beta VDJ profiling, genomic DNA was the template used. MiXCR was run by TCRdb on the reads, yielding one entry per CDR3 protein. The sample has 150,000 to 170,000 distinct CDR3 sequences, approximately 52% seen once. By flow cytometry, patients selected for sequencing had shown an expansion of CD8+CD57+ cells. The sequenced sample consisted of sorted CD4+, CD8+, or CD8+CD57+ T cells (not recorded which) from PBMCs. The receptors were gathered from a human donor with aplastic anemia.

This clonotype was picked up many times. The chain carries TRBV4-2 and TRBJ2-7; D is unclear. Trimming took 3 bases from V and 2 from J, leaving 11 bases between them. CDR1 LGHNA and CDR2 YNFKEQ come from the germline V gene. The CDR3 length is 14 residues. Here the CDR3 DNA reads TGTGCCAGCAGCCAGAGTGGCACCCCCTACGAGCAGTACTTC. Translation gives CASSQSGTPYEQYF.

The chain joins TRBV7-6 to TRBJ2-3; D remains ambiguous. Between the trimmed V and J ends, which lost 7 bases and 2 bases, there was a span of 7 bases. The CDR3 totals 12 residues. Germline lookup yields CDR1 SGHVS and CDR2 FNYEAQ. The CDR3 bases are TGTGCCAGCAAGGGTTTCACAGATACGCAGTATTTT. It codes for CASKGFTDTQYF. Variable domain in full (rest from reference TRBV7-6 and TRBJ2-3): GAGVSQSPRYKVTKRGQDVALRCDPISGHVSLYWYRQALGQGPEFLTYFNYEAQQDKSGLPNDRFSAERPEGSISTLTIQRTEQRDSAMYRCASKGFTDTQYFGPGTRLTVL.

The chain carries TRBV7-8 and TRBJ2-1; D not resolved. Germline values: CDR1 SGHVS, CDR2 FQNEAQ. This CDR3 spans 16 amino acids. V was cut by 1 base and J by 0 bases, with 10 bases left in between. This CDR3 reads CASSLGSLLSYNEQFF. CDR3 DNA: TGTGCCAGCAGCTTAGGGAGCCTCCTCTCCTACAATGAGCAGTTCTTC. Together with reference TRBV7-8 and TRBJ2-1, the CDR3 gives the full variable domain: GAGVSQSPRYKVAKRGQDVALRCDPISGHVSLFWYQQALGQGPEFLTYFQNEAQLDKSGLPSDRFFAERPEGSVSTLKIQRTQQEDSAVYLCASSLGSLLSYNEQFFGPGTRLTVL.

This clonotype occurred many times. This sequence joins TRBV19 and TRBJ1-1, with no clear D. Germline V CDR1 and CDR2: LNHDA, SQIVND (reference sequence). The CDR3 totals 14 residues. V lost 4 bases and J 5 bases, leaving 14 bases between the germline ends. In nucleotides, the CDR3 is TGTGCCAGTAGTACCTCTCACAGTAGGACTGAAGCTTTCTTT. Its translation: CASSTSHSRTEAFF.

The chain recombines TRBV20-1 with TRBJ2-7; a possible D gene is TRBD1 (6 bases). CDR3 length: 11 amino acids. V shed 5 bases and J shed 4 bases, with 9 bases lying between them. The germline gives CDR1 DFQATT, CDR2 SNEGSKA (reference sequence). CDR3 in amino acids: CSADGQYEQYF. The CDR3 bases are TGCAGTGCTGATGGACAGTACGAGCAGTACTTC.

This clonotype was recorded only once. V gene TRBV20-1 combines with J gene TRBJ2-6, with 9 bases lining up with TRBD1. This CDR3 has 18 amino acids. The germline CDR1 and CDR2 sequences are DFQATT and SNEGSKA (reference sequence). V lost 0 bases, J lost 1 base, and 7 bases stayed unmatched. CDR3 residues: CSARDLGTGTSGANVLTF. The CDR3 DNA reads as TGCAGTGCTAGAGATCTGGGGACAGGGACATCTGGGGCCAACGTCCTGACTTTC.

The chain employs TRBV4-2 and TRBJ1-6; a weak D match, TRBD1 (5 bases). V was shortened by 0 bases and J by 10 bases, with 10 bases between the two germline ends. Germline lookup yields CDR1 LGHNA and CDR2 YNFKEQ. The CDR3 is 14 amino acids. The CDR3 sequence is CASSQDQGWSPLHF. The CDR3 DNA is TGTGCCAGCAGCCAAGATCAGGGTTGGTCACCCCTCCACTTT.

This clonotype was observed at least ten times. V and J are TRBV12-3 or TRBV12-4 and TRBJ1-5, with TRBD1 identical over 10 bases. The CDR3 covers 16 residues. V lost 5 bases and J lost 3; bases outside the gene matches: 7. CDR3 region: CASSAPGQGYNQPQHF. The DNA for the CDR3 is TGTGCCAGCAGTGCTCCGGGACAGGGGTACAATCAGCCCCAGCATTTT.

Many counts were recorded for this clonotype. The rearrangement joins TRBV2 to TRBJ2-3; D is perhaps TRBD2 (6 bases). V was shortened by 11 bases and J by 1 base, with 19 bases between the two germline ends. The germline V gene encodes CDR1 SNHLY and CDR2 FYNNEI. The CDR3 totals 15 residues. CDR3 in amino acids: CAGCGGDFRTDTQYF. CDR3 nucleotide sequence: TGTGCCGGCTGCGGTGGGGACTTCCGCACAGATACGCAGTATTTT.

The J gene is TRBJ2-3, the V gene TRBV24-1, with D perhaps assigned TRBD1 or TRBD2 (5 bases each). With 5 bases removed from V and 4 bases from J, the gap between germline ends came to 9 bases. The CDR3 runs 13 residues. CDR1 is KGHDR and CDR2 is SFDVKD in the germline V gene. CDR3 region: CATSVRGADTQYF. In DNA, the CDR3 is TGTGCCACCAGTGTAAGGGGAGCAGATACGCAGTATTTT.

Comment on this clonotype: This may arise from a read error, as a much more abundant clone is one base away. The genes are TRBV11-2 and TRBJ2-3; D is possibly TRBD1 (5 bases). V dropped 2 bases and J dropped 2 bases, with 11 bases sitting between them. Germline CDR1 and CDR2: SGHAT and FQNNGV. The CDR3 is 15 residues long. CDR3 sequence reads: CASSLMVGVTDTQYF. The CDR3, as DNA: TGTGCCAGCAGCTTAATGGTAGGGGTCACAGATACGCAGTATTTT.

In its sample, this clonotype was seen once. The chain uses TRBV25-1 and TRBJ2-2; 13 bases fit TRBD2. The CDR3 consists of 19 residues. Germline CDR1 and CDR2: MGHDK and SYGVNS. Losses at the gene ends were 7 bases for V and 0 bases for J; bases not matched to a gene: 11. CDR3 residues: CASKRGLAGRGANTGELFF. The CDR3, as DNA: TGTGCCAGCAAAAGGGGACTAGCGGGGAGGGGAGCGAACACCGGGGAGCTGTTTTTT.

The V gene is TRBV20-1, the J gene TRBJ2-7; 10 nucleotides match TRBD1. Trimming at V came to 1 base and at J to 4 bases, leaving 4 bases not matched to a gene. The CDR3 loop spans 14 amino acids. Germline V lookup: CDR1 DFQATT, CDR2 SNEGSKA (reference sequence). CDR3 amino acids: CSARGDRGLYEQYF. CDR3 DNA: TGCAGTGCTAGAGGCGACAGGGGGCTTTACGAGCAGTACTTC.

The V and J genes are TRBV7-9 and TRBJ2-1; D unclear. The germline V and J ends were trimmed by 4 bases and 5 bases, with 9 bases remaining between them. Looked up from germline, CDR1 is SEHNR and CDR2 is FQNEAQ (reference sequence). The CDR3 has 13 residues. This chain's CDR3 is CASSSPGNNEQFF. The CDR3 DNA reads as TGTGCCAGCAGCTCTCCCGGTAACAATGAGCAGTTCTTC. The full variable domain, with the rest looked up from reference TRBV7-9 and TRBJ2-1, is DTGVSQNPRHKITKRGQNVTFRCDPISEHNRLYWYRQTLGQGPEFLTYFQNEAQLEKSRLLSDRFSAERPKGSFSTLEIQRTEQGDSAMYLCASSSPGNNEQFFGPGTRLTVL.

This clonotype was observed once. This chain joins TRBV11-2 and TRBJ2-6; D is perhaps TRBD2 (5 bases). V lost 1 base, J lost 0 bases, and 10 bases lay in between. The CDR3 length is 17 residues. CDR1 and CDR2 (germline): SGHAT, FQNNGV. CDR3 amino acids: CASSLVGLGSGANVLTF. As DNA, the CDR3 is TGTGCCAGCAGCTTAGTTGGACTCGGCTCTGGGGCCAACGTCCTGACTTTC.

This clonotype has a handful of counts. The rearrangement uses TRBV6-1 and TRBJ1-4; maybe TRBD1 (6 bases). CDR1 MNHNS and CDR2 SASEGT come from the germline V gene. CDR3 length equals 16 residues. V was clipped by 6 bases and J by 1 base, with 15 bases between them. The CDR3 region is CASSPLGGRTNEKLFF. Written as DNA, the CDR3 is TGTGCCAGCAGCCCCCTTGGGGGGCGAACTAATGAAAAACTGTTTTTT.

V gene TRBV24-1 combines with J gene TRBJ2-1, with 9 bases that match TRBD2. V lost 5 bases, J lost 5 bases, and 6 bases stayed unmatched. The CDR3 consists of 15 residues. CDR1 and CDR2 from the germline V gene are KGHDR and SFDVKD. The chain's CDR3 is CATSGRRGGNNEQFF. The CDR3 DNA reads as TGTGCCACCAGTGGTAGGCGGGGGGGGAACAATGAGCAGTTCTTC.

As for this clonotype: An end of the junction differs from the germline gene, which may be a read error. This chain connects TRBV6-5 to TRBJ2-5; D possibly corresponds to TRBD2 (5 bases). Germline V CDR1 and CDR2: MNHEY, SVGAGI. This CDR3 has 15 amino acids. CDR3 amino acids: CASGYRAGGRETQYF. CDR3 sequence (DNA): TGTGCCAGCGGTTACCGGGCAGGAGGAAGGGAGACCCAGTACTTC.

The genes are TRBV2 and TRBJ1-2; TRBD1 agrees at 8 bases. This CDR3 is built from 14 residues. J was trimmed by 7 bases and V by 5 bases; bases with no gene match: 9. Germline lookup yields CDR1 SNHLY and CDR2 FYNNEI. The CDR3 nucleotides are TGTGCCAGCAGTTTCGGACAGGGACGTTCTGGCTACACCTTC. Amino acids: CASSFGQGRSGYTF.

Many counts were recorded for this clonotype. The chain couples TRBV24-1 to TRBJ2-1, with D possibly TRBD1 on 6 matching bases. The germline CDR1 and CDR2 sequences are KGHDR and SFDVKD. This CDR3 contains 14 residues. The CDR3 nucleotides are TGTGCGATCTTAGGGACACCTAACTACAATGAGCAGTTCTTC. Translated, it gives CAILGTPNYNEQFF.

This clonotype was observed a handful of times. At one end, the junction sequence differs from germline, possibly due to a read error. This chain joins TRBV15 and TRBJ2-1, with no clear D. Looked up from germline, CDR1 is LNHNV and CDR2 is YYDKDF (reference sequence). CDR3 length: 16 residues. The CDR3 DNA follows: TGTGCCACCAGCGGAGAGGCATTGAGCTCCTACAATGAGCAGTTCTTC. It yields the protein CATSGEALSSYNEQFF.

Worth noting for this clonotype: No conserved phenylalanine or tryptophan ends this CDR3, so it is likely a read error. The chain joins TRBV7-3 to TRBJ1-1, with D tentatively TRBD1 (6 bases). V was trimmed by 5 bases and J by 3 bases, leaving 19 bases between them. Looked up from germline, CDR1 is SGHTA and CDR2 is FQGTGA. The CDR3 extends over 16 amino acids. Here the CDR3 reads CASSPPTGILDTEAFL. As DNA, the CDR3 is TGTGCCAGCAGCCCTCCGACAGGTATCTTGGACACTGAAGCTTTCCTT.

This clonotype was counted ten times or more. The chain carries TRBV7-9 and TRBJ2-7, with D unresolved. CDR3 length: 14 amino acids. V lost 4 bases and J lost 0, with 10 bases in between. CDR1 and CDR2 (germline): SEHNR, FQNEAQ (reference sequence). CDR3 nucleotides: TGTGCCAGCAGCTCGTACCTGAGCTCCTACGAGCAGTACTTC. This translates into CASSSYLSSYEQYF.

CDR3 bases: TGTGCCACCAGTGCCCCAACAGGGGAGTCTGAAGCTTTCTTT. This codes for CATSAPTGESEAFF. J is TRBJ1-1 and V is TRBV24-1, with 7 bases identical to TRBD1. The CDR3 contains 14 residues. The V gene end was trimmed by 5 bases and the J gene end by 6 bases; junction bases not matched to a gene: 8. The germline V gene has CDR1 KGHDR and CDR2 SFDVKD.

The chain uses TRBV29-1 and TRBJ2-2; D is possibly TRBD1 (5 bases). V lost 7 bases and J lost 1, with 10 bases in between. This CDR3 region has 13 residues. The germline gives CDR1 SQVTM, CDR2 ANQGSEA. CDR3 residues: CSALGVNTGELFF. The CDR3, as DNA: TGCAGCGCCCTAGGGGTGAACACCGGGGAGCTGTTTTTT.

This clonotype was observed many times. This chain connects TRBV7-9 to TRBJ1-2; 9 positions agree with TRBD1. Germline V gene sequence: CDR1 SEHNR, CDR2 FQNEAQ (reference sequence). The V gene end was trimmed by 5 bases and the J gene end by 7 bases; junction bases not matched to a gene: 11. The CDR3 runs to 15 residues. In nucleotides, the CDR3 is TGTGCCAGCAGCCGTAAAACCGGGACAGGGTTTGGCTACACCTTC. This translates into CASSRKTGTGFGYTF.

This clonotype was counted once. V usage is TRBV5-6 and J usage is TRBJ2-7, with D perhaps matching TRBD1 (6 bases). Trimming shortened V by 0 bases and J by 6 bases, and 16 bases separated the two germline ends. CDR1 and CDR2 from the germline V gene are SGHDT and YYEEEE. The CDR3 has 15 amino acids. Here the CDR3 DNA reads TGTGCCAGCAGCTTGGCTGGGGGCGCATCAGGCGAGCAGTACTTC. This translates into CASSLAGGASGEQYF.

This clonotype showed up just a few times. The chain carries TRBV20-1 and TRBJ2-7, with 10 bases fitting TRBD2. Looked up from germline, CDR1 is DFQATT and CDR2 is SNEGSKA (reference sequence). This CDR3 comprises 16 residues. V lost 3 bases to trimming and J lost 3 bases; unmatched junction nucleotides: 11. The chain's CDR3 is CSARAESGRVYYEQYF. The DNA of the CDR3 is TGCAGTGCTAGGGCGGAAAGCGGGAGGGTTTACTACGAGCAGTACTTC.

As regards this clonotype: A much larger clonotype is one base distant, so this may be a read error. The CDR3 nucleotides are TGTGCCAGCAGTTTAGGGGGGGACGGAAACACCATATATTTT. This codes for CASSLGGDGNTIYF. V usage is TRBV7-9 and J usage is TRBJ1-3; the D gene is possibly TRBD1 (6 bases). Germline V gene sequence: CDR1 SEHNR, CDR2 FQNEAQ (reference sequence). This CDR3 has 14 amino acids.

This clonotype was found a few times. The CDR3 sequence is CSARAIGGETQYF. DNA for the CDR3: TGCAGTGCTAGAGCGATCGGCGGAGAGACCCAGTACTTC. This sequence joins TRBV20-1 and TRBJ2-5; D is undetermined. The CDR3 contains 13 residues. The germline CDR1 and CDR2 sequences are DFQATT and SNEGSKA (reference sequence). V lost 1 base and J 4 bases, leaving 10 bases between the germline ends.

This clonotype appeared a few times. This sequence joins TRBV7-8 and TRBJ2-7; TRBD2 is a possible D gene (6 bases). The CDR3 has 17 residues. Trimming removed 5 bases from V and 0 bases from J, with 20 bases in between. In germline, CDR1 is SGHVS, CDR2 FQNEAQ. This CDR3 reads CASSPGGIGLNSYEQYF. The CDR3 coding sequence is TGTGCCAGCAGCCCAGGCGGGATTGGACTCAACTCCTACGAGCAGTACTTC.

The genes are TRBV7-9 and TRBJ2-3; D unresolved. This CDR3 is built from 14 residues. Trimming cost V 3 bases and J 2 bases, with 9 bases left between them. Per the germline V gene, CDR1 is SEHNR and CDR2 is FQNEAQ (reference sequence). DNA of the CDR3: TGTGCCAGCAGCTTCACCCCGGCCACAGATACGCAGTATTTT. Amino acids: CASSFTPATDTQYF.